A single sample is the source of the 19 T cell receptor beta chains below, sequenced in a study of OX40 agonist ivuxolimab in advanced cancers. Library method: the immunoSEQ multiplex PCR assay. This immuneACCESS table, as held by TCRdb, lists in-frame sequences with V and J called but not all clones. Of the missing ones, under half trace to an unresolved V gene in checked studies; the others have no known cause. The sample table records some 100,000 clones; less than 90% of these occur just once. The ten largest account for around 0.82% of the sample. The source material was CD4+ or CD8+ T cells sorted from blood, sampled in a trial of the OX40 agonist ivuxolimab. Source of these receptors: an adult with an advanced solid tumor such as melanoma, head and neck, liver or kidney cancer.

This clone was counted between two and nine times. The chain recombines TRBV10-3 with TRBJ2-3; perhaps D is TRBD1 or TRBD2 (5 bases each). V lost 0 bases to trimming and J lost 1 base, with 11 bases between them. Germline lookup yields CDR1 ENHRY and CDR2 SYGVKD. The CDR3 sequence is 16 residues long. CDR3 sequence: CAISESTGLGTDTQYF. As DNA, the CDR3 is TGTGCCATCAGTGAGTCGACGGGGCTGGGCACAGATACGCAGTATTTT.

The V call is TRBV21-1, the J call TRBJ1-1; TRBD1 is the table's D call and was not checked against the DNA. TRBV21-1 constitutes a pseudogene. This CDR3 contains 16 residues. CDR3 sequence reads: CASSDEEQGADTEAFF. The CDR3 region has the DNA TGTGCCAGCAGCGACGAAGAGCAGGGGGCGGACACTGAAGCTTTCTTT.

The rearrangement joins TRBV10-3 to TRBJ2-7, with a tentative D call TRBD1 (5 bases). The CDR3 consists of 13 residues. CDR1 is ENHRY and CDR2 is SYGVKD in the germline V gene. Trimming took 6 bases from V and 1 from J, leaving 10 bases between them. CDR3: CAISMTDSYEQYF. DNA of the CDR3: TGTGCCATCAGCATGACAGATTCCTACGAGCAGTACTTC.

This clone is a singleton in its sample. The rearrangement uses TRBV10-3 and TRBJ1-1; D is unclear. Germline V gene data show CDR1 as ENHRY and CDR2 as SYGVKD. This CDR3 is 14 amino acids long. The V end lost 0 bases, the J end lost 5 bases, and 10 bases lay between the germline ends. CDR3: CAISESDIRTEAFF. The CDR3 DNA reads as TGTGCCATCAGTGAGTCTGACATAAGGACTGAAGCTTTCTTT.

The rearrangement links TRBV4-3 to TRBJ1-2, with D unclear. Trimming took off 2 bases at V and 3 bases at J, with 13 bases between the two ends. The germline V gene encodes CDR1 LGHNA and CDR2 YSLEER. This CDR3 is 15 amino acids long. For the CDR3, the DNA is TGCGCCAGCAGCCAACTAGCCCGGGGAGACTATGGCTACACCTTC. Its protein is CASSQLARGDYGYTF.

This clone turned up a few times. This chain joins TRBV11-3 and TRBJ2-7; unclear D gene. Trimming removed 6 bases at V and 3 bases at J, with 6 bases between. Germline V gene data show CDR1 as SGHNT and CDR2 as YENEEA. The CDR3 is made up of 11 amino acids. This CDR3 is CASSFYYEQYV. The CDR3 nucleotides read TGTGCCAGCAGTTTTTACTACGAGCAGTACGTC.

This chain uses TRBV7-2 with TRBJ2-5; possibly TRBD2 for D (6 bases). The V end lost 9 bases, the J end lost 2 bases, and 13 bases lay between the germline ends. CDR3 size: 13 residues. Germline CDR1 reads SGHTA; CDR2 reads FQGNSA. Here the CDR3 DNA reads TGTGCCAGTCAGAGTGCGGGGCAAGAGACCCAGTACTTC. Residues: CASQSAGQETQYF. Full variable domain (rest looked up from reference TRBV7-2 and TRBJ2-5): GAGVSQSPSNKVTEKGKDVELRCDPISGHTALYWYRQSLGQGLEFLIYFQGNSAPDKSGLPSDRFSAERTGGSVSTLTIQRTQQEDSAVYLCASQSAGQETQYFGPGTRLLVL.

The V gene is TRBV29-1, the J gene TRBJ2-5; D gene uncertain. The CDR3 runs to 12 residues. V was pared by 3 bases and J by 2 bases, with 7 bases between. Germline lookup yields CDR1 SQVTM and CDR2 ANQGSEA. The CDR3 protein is CSVDLSQETQYF. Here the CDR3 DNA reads TGCAGCGTTGATTTGTCTCAAGAGACCCAGTACTTC.

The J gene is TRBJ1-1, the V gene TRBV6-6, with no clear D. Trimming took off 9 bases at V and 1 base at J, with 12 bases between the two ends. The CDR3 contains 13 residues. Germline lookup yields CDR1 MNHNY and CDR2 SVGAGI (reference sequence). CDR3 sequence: CASRFEKNTEAFF. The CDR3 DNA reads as TGTGCCAGTCGTTTTGAGAAGAACACTGAAGCTTTCTTT.

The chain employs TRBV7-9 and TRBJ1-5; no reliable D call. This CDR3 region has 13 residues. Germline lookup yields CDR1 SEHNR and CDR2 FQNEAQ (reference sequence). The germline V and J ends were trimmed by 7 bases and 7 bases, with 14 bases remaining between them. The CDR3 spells CASTPTGSQPQHF. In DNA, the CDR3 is TGTGCCAGCACCCCGACTGGGAGCCAGCCCCAGCATTTT.

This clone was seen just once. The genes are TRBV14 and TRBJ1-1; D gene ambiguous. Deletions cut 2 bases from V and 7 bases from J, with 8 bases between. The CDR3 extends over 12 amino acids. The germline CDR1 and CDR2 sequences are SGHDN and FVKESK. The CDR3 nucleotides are TGTGCCAGCAGCCAATATAGACATGAAGCTTTCTTT. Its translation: CASSQYRHEAFF.

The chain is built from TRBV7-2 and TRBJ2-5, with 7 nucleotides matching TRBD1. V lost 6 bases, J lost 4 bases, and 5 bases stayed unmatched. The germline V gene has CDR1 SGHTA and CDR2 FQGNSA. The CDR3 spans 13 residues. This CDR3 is CASSTGALETQYF. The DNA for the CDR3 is TGTGCCAGCAGTACAGGGGCCTTAGAGACCCAGTACTTC.

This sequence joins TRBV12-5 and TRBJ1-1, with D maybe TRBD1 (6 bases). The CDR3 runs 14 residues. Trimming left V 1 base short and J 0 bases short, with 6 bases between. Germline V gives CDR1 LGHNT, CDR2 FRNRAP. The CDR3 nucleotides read TGTGCTAGTGGTTTGGGACAGGTGAACACTGAAGCTTTCTTT. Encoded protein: CASGLGQVNTEAFF.

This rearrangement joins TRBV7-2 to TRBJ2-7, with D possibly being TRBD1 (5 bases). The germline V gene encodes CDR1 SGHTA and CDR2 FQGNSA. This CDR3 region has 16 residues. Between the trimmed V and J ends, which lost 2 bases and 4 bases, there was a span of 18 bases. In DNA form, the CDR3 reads TGTGCCAGCAGCTTAAACCATCCCAGGGTTAATTACGAGCAGTACGTC. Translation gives CASSLNHPRVNYEQYV.

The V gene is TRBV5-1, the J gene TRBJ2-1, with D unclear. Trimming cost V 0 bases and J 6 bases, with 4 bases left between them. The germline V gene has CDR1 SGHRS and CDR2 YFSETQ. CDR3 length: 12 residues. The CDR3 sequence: CASSLGTNEQFF. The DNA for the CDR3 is TGCGCCAGCAGCTTGGGGACCAATGAGCAGTTCTTC. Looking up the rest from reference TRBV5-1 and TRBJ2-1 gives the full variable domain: KAGVTQTPRYLIKTRGQQVTLSCSPISGHRSVSWYQQTPGQGLQFLFEYFSETQRNKGNFPGRFSGRQFSNSRSEMNVSTLELGDSALYLCASSLGTNEQFFGPGTRLTVL.

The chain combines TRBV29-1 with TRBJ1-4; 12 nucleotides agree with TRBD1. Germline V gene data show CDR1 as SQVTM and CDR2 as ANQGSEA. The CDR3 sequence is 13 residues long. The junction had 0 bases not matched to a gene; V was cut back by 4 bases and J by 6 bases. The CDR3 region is CSVGDRGHEKLFF. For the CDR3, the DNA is TGCAGCGTTGGGGACAGGGGGCATGAAAAACTGTTTTTT.

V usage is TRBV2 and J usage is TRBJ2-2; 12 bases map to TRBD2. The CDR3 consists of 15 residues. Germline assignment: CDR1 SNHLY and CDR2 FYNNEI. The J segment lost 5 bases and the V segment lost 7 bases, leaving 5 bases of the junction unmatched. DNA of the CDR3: TGTGCCAGCACTATTGGACTAGCGGGAACCGGGGAGCTGTTTTTT. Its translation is CASTIGLAGTGELFF.

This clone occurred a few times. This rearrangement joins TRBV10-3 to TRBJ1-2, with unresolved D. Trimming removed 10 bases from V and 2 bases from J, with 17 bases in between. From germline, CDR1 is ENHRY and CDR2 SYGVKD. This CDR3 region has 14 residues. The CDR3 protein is CATKMSAENYGYTF. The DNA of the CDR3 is TGTGCCACAAAGATGAGTGCGGAAAACTATGGCTACACCTTC.

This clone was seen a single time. CDR3 loop: CASSSGDREYQPQHF. The CDR3 DNA follows: TGTGCCAGTAGTTCAGGGGACAGGGAGTACCAGCCCCAGCATTTT. The chain combines TRBV19 with TRBJ1-5; 9 bases map to TRBD1. The CDR3 runs 15 residues. Germline values: CDR1 LNHDA, CDR2 SQIVND (reference sequence). The ends lost 5 bases at V and 7 bases at J; junction bases unmatched: 9.